This T cell receptor beta chain was observed in a study of OX40 agonist ivuxolimab in advanced cancers. Study context: Patients undergoing dose escalation presented with hepatocellular carcinoma, melanoma, renal cell or head and neck cancer. The eligibility criteria allowed prior anti-PD-1, anti-PD-L1 or anti-CTLA-4 therapy, and roughly 39% had some.

Produced via immunoSEQ multiplex PCR; TCRdb's table is partial and in-frame only. The table has tens of thousands of clones, approximately 90% seen once. The CDR3 has 13 residues. Germline V gene sequence: CDR1 SNHLY, CDR2 FYNNEI. The J segment lost 7 bases and the V segment lost 1 base, leaving 3 bases of the junction unmatched. V and J are TRBV2 and TRBJ1-2, with 7 bases matching TRBD1. The input for sequencing was CD4+ or CD8+ T cells sorted from blood, taken in a trial of the OX40 agonist ivuxolimab. This TCR was sampled from an adult with an advanced solid tumor such as melanoma, head and neck, liver or kidney cancer. The CDR3 sequence: CASSEVGGPGYTF. The CDR3 DNA reads TGTGCCAGCAGTGAAGTAGGGGGCCCTGGCTACACCTTC.